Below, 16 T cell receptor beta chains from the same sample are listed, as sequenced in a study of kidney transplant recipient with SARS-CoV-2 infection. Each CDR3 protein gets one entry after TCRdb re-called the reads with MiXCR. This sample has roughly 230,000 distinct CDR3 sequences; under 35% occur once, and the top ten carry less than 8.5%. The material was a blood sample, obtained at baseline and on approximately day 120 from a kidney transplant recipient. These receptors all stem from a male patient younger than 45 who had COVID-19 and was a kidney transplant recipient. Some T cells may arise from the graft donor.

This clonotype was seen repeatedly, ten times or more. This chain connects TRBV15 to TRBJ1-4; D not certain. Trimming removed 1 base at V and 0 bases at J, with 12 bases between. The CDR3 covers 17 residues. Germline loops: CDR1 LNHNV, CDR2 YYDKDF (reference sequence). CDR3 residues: CATSRVYTVATNEKLFF. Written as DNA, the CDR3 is TGTGCCACCAGCAGAGTCTATACTGTCGCAACTAATGAAAAACTGTTTTTT.

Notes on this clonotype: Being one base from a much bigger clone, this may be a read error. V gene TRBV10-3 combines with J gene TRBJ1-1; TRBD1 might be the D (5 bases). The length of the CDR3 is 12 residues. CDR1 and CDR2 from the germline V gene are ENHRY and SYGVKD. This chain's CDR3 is CAISPGNTGAFF. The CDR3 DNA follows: TGTGCCATCAGTCCAGGGAACACTGGAGCTTTCTTT.

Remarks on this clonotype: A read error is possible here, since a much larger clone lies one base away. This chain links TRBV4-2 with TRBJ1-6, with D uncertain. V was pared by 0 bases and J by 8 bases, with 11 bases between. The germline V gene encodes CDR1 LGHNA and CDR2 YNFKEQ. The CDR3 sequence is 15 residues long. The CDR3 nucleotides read TGTGCCAGCAGCCAAGACCATAAAGGAGATTCACCCCTCCACTTT. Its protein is CASSQDHKGDSPLHF.

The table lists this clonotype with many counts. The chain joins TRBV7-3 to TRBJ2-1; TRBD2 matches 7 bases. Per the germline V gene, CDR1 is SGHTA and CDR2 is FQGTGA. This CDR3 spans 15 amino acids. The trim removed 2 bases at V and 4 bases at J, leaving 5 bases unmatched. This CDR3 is CASSLAGVGYNEQFF. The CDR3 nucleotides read TGTGCCAGCAGCTTAGCGGGAGTGGGTTACAATGAGCAGTTCTTC.

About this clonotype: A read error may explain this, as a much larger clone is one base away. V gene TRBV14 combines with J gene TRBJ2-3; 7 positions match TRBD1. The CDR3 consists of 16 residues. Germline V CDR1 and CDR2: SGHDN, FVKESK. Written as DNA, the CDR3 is TGTACCAGCAGCCAAAGGGGACAGTTAAACCCAGATACGCAGTATTTT. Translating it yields CTSSQRGQLNPDTQYF.

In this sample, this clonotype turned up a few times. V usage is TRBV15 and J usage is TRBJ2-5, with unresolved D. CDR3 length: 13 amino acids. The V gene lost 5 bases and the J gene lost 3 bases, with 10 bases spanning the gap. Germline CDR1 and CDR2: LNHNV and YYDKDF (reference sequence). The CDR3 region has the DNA TGTGCCACCAGCGCCGACAAAGAAGAGACCCAGTACTTC. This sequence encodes CATSADKEETQYF.

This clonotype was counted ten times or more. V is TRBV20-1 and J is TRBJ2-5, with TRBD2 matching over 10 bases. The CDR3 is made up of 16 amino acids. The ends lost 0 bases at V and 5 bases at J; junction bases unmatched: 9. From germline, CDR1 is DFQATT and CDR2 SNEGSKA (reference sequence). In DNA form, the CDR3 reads TGCAGTGCTAGAGATTACGAGCGGGGGGGCCTGGAGACCCAGTACTTC. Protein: CSARDYERGGLETQYF.

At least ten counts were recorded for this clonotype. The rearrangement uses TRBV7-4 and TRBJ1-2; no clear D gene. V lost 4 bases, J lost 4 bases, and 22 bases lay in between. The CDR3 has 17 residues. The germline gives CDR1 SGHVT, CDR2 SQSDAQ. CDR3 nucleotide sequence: TGTGCCAGCAGCTCTGATTTTTCAGCTCGAAAGACCTATGGCTACACCTTC. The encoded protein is CASSSDFSARKTYGYTF.

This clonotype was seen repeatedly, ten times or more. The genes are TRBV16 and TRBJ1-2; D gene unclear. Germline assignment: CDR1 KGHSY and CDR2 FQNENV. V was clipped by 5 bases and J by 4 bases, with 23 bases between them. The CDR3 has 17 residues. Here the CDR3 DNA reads TGTGCCAGCAGCTGTCCGGTGGTCGTTAGAAAGACCTATGGCTACACCTTC. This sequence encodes CASSCPVVVRKTYGYTF.

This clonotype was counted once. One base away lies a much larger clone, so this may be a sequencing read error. The CDR3 nucleotides read TGTGGACCCAGGACAGGGGTTAACCGTGGCTACACCTTC. Protein product: CGPRTGVNRGYTF. The rearrangement links TRBV6-5 to TRBJ1-2, with 9 bases fitting TRBD1. CDR1 is MNHEY, CDR2 SVGAGI, per germline. The CDR3 length is 13 residues.

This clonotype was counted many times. The CDR3 reads CASGNTGLQGKTYGYTF. The DNA for the CDR3 is TGTGCTAGTGGTAACACAGGTTTGCAGGGAAAGACCTATGGCTACACCTTC. V gene TRBV12-5 combines with J gene TRBJ1-2, with D perhaps matching TRBD1 (5 bases). Trimming shortened V by 5 bases and J by 4 bases, and 23 bases separated the two germline ends. This CDR3 has 17 amino acids. The germline gives CDR1 LGHNT, CDR2 FRNRAP. The variable domain in full, completed from reference TRBV12-5 and TRBJ1-2, reads DARVTQTPRHKVTEMGQEVTMRCQPILGHNTVFWYRQTMMQGLELLAYFRNRAPLDDSGMPKDRFSAEMPDATLATLKIQPSEPRDSAVYFCASGNTGLQGKTYGYTFGSGTRLTVV.

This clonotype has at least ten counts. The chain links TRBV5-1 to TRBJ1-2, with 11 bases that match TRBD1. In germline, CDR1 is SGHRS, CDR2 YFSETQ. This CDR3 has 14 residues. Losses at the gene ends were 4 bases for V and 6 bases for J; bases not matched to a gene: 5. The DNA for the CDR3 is TGCGCCAGCAGCCCGGGACAGGGGGTCGATGGCTACACCTTC. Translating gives CASSPGQGVDGYTF. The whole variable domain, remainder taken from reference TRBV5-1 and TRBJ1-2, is KAGVTQTPRYLIKTRGQQVTLSCSPISGHRSVSWYQQTPGQGLQFLFEYFSETQRNKGNFPGRFSGRQFSNSRSEMNVSTLELGDSALYLCASSPGQGVDGYTFGSGTRLTVV.

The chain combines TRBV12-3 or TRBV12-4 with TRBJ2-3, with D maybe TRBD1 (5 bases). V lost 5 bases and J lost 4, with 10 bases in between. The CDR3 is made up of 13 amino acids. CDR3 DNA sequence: TGTGCCAGCAGTGCAGGGCTCGCAGATACGCAGTATTTT. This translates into CASSAGLADTQYF.

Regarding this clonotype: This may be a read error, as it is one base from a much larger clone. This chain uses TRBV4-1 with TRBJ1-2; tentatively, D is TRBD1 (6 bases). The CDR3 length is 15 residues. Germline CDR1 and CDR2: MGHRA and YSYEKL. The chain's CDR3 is CASNQVGGPNYGYTF. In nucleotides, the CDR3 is TGCGCCAGCAACCAAGTGGGGGGCCCCAACTATGGCTACACCTTC.

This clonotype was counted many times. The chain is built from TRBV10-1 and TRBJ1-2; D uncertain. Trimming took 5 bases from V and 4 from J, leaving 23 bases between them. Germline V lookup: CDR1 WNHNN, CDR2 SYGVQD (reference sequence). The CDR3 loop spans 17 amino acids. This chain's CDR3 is CASSSIIRSRKTYGYTF. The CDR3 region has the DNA TGCGCCAGCAGTTCGATTATAAGATCGCGAAAGACCTATGGCTACACCTTC.

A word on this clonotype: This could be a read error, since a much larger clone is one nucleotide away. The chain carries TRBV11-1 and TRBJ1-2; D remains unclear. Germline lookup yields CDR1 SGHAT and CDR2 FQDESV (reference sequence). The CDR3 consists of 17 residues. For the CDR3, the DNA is TGTGCCAGCAGCTTTGAGGGTAAGGCTGGAAAGACCTATAGCTACACCTTC. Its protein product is CASSFEGKAGKTYSYTF.